Below, 19 T cell receptor beta chains from the same sample are listed, as sequenced in a study of shared clonotypes between healthy human individuals. Using immunoSEQ multiplex PCR, the repertoire was profiled, and TCRdb retains in-frame clones only, with some absent. The table has some 580,000 clones, almost 97% seen once; the top ten hold about 0.057%. The specimen sequenced was naive CD4+ T cells sorted from blood. Subset defined: CD45RA+ positively selected. The receptors shown here come from a woman aged 25 to 39 in good health.

CDR3 loop: CASTLGVYTEAFF. In nucleotides, the CDR3 is TGTGCCAGTACTTTAGGGGTGTACACTGAAGCTTTCTTT. The chain joins TRBV14 to TRBJ1-1; TRBD1 might be the D (5 bases). The CDR3 loop spans 13 amino acids. Trimming removed 9 bases at V and 3 bases at J, with 14 bases between. From germline, CDR1 is SGHDN and CDR2 FVKESK.

J is TRBJ1-2 and V is TRBV5-4; D not resolved. This CDR3 comprises 14 residues. Germline V gene data show CDR1 as SGHNT and CDR2 as YYREEE (reference sequence). V shed 0 bases and J shed 1 base, with 7 bases lying between them. The CDR3 loop is CASSLDPVNYGYTF. The CDR3 DNA follows: TGTGCCAGCAGCTTGGACCCAGTTAACTATGGCTACACCTTC.

The chain couples TRBV18 to TRBJ1-4; D is perhaps TRBD1 (5 bases). Germline V CDR1 and CDR2: KGHSH, LQKENI. V lost 3 bases and J lost 7, with 12 bases in between. The CDR3 runs 14 residues. The CDR3 sequence is CASSPDSSTEKLFF. The DNA for the CDR3 is TGTGCCAGCTCACCCGACAGCTCAACTGAAAAACTGTTTTTT.

This chain joins TRBV5-1 and TRBJ2-3; D unresolved. V was cut by 0 bases and J by 1 base, with 12 bases left in between. CDR3 length equals 16 residues. Looked up from germline, CDR1 is SGHRS and CDR2 is YFSETQ. As DNA, the CDR3 is TGCGCCAGCAGCTTGGTCTCGATTGGGGGCACAGATACGCAGTATTTT. This translates into CASSLVSIGGTDTQYF. Drawing the rest from reference TRBV5-1 and TRBJ2-3, the complete variable domain is KAGVTQTPRYLIKTRGQQVTLSCSPISGHRSVSWYQQTPGQGLQFLFEYFSETQRNKGNFPGRFSGRQFSNSRSEMNVSTLELGDSALYLCASSLVSIGGTDTQYFGPGTRLTVL.

The CDR3 protein is CSVSRTGRTEAFF. Written as DNA, the CDR3 is TGCAGCGTTTCCCGGACAGGACGAACTGAAGCTTTCTTT. The chain uses TRBV29-1 and TRBJ1-1; TRBD1 agrees at 7 bases. The J segment lost 5 bases and the V segment lost 5 bases, leaving 8 bases of the junction unmatched. In germline, CDR1 is SQVTM, CDR2 ANQGSEA. The CDR3 length is 13 residues. Full variable domain (rest looked up from reference TRBV29-1 and TRBJ1-1): SAVISQKPSRDICQRGTSLTIQCQVDSQVTMMFWYRQQPGQSLTLIATANQGSEATYESGFVIDKFPISRPNLTFSTLTVSNMSPEDSSIYLCSVSRTGRTEAFFGQGTRLTVV.

The genes are TRBV19 and TRBJ1-4; D unclear. CDR3 length equals 16 residues. Looked up from germline, CDR1 is LNHDA and CDR2 is SQIVND (reference sequence). V was trimmed by 3 bases and J by 0 bases, leaving 11 bases between them. The CDR3 DNA sequence: TGTGCCAGTAGTATGTCGCAGAGTGCAACTAATGAAAAACTGTTTTTT. It specifies CASSMSQSATNEKLFF.

This chain links TRBV4-1 with TRBJ1-1; weak D call: TRBD1 (5 bases). Between the trimmed V and J ends, which lost 6 bases and 1 base, there was a span of 15 bases. The germline V gene has CDR1 MGHRA and CDR2 YSYEKL. CDR3 length: 15 residues. The CDR3 sequence: CASRPYRFSNTEAFF. The CDR3 DNA reads TGCGCCAGCAGACCTTACAGGTTTTCGAACACTGAAGCTTTCTTT.

The V gene is TRBV4-1, the J gene TRBJ2-3; D uncertain. Trimming shortened V by 4 bases and J by 6 bases, and 11 bases separated the two germline ends. The CDR3 contains 13 residues. Germline-derived CDR1 and CDR2 are MGHRA and YSYEKL. The CDR3 nucleotides are TGCGCCAGCAGCCGGGTTGGAGTGGATACGCAGTATTTT. Its translation: CASSRVGVDTQYF.

The rearrangement uses TRBV6-5 and TRBJ2-7, with a weak D call TRBD1 (5 bases). Germline assignment: CDR1 MNHEY and CDR2 SVGAGI. V lost 8 bases to trimming and J lost 4 bases, with 15 bases between them. This CDR3 has 13 residues. The CDR3 loop reads CASRLQGAYEQYF. In DNA, the CDR3 is TGTGCCAGCCGCCTGCAGGGTGCGTACGAGCAGTACTTC.

The rearrangement links TRBV18 to TRBJ2-3, with D hard to call. V dropped 3 bases and J dropped 6 bases, with 7 bases sitting between them. Germline CDR1 is KGHSH and CDR2 is LQKENI. This CDR3 is built from 12 residues. CDR3 bases: TGTGCCAGCTCACCCGAGGAGGATACGCAGTATTTT. Translating it yields CASSPEEDTQYF. Using reference TRBV18 and TRBJ2-3 for the parts outside the CDR3, the full variable domain is NAGVMQNPRHLVRRRGQEARLRCSPMKGHSHVYWYRQLPEEGLKFMVYLQKENIIDESGMPKERFSAEFPKEGPSILRIQQVVRGDSAAYFCASSPEEDTQYFGPGTRLTVL.

The chain carries TRBV28 and TRBJ2-7; D might be TRBD2 (5 bases). The CDR3 runs 12 residues. V lost 0 bases, J lost 5 bases, and 5 bases lay in between. The germline CDR1 and CDR2 sequences are MDHEN and SYDVKM. The CDR3 here is CASSLWRDEQYF. In DNA, the CDR3 is TGTGCCAGCAGTTTATGGAGGGACGAGCAGTACTTC.

V is TRBV19 and J is TRBJ1-2, with D perhaps matching TRBD1 (5 bases). Germline assignment: CDR1 LNHDA and CDR2 SQIVND (reference sequence). This CDR3 contains 14 residues. The germline V and J ends were trimmed by 2 bases and 1 base, with 8 bases remaining between them. As DNA, the CDR3 is TGTGCCAGTAGTATAATACAGGATAACTATGGCTACACCTTC. As protein: CASSIIQDNYGYTF.

This chain connects TRBV5-1 to TRBJ1-4; 9 nucleotides line up with TRBD1. The junction had 4 bases not matched to a gene; V was cut back by 4 bases and J by 3 bases. In germline, CDR1 is SGHRS, CDR2 YFSETQ. The CDR3 length is 15 residues. The chain's CDR3 is CASSVQGAPNEKLFF. In DNA, the CDR3 is TGCGCCAGCAGCGTACAGGGGGCACCTAATGAAAAACTGTTTTTT.

The chain recombines TRBV10-1 with TRBJ1-2; 10 nucleotides agree with TRBD1. With 5 bases clipped from V and 4 bases from J, the junction kept 4 bases outside the gene matches. Germline V gives CDR1 WNHNN, CDR2 SYGVQD (reference sequence). This CDR3 is built from 14 residues. CDR3 residues: CASSPGQGGYGYTF. The CDR3 bases are TGCGCCAGCAGTCCAGGACAGGGGGGCTATGGCTACACCTTC.

This clone was detected a few times. The chain uses TRBV18 and TRBJ2-1; a weak D match, TRBD1 (6 bases). CDR1 and CDR2 from the germline V gene are KGHSH and LQKENI. V lost 6 bases, J lost 4 bases, and 13 bases lay in between. This CDR3 is built from 14 residues. This CDR3 reads CASSAGTPYNEQFF. The CDR3 coding sequence is TGTGCCAGCTCCGCCGGGACACCATACAATGAGCAGTTCTTC.

The chain couples TRBV5-1 to TRBJ2-3; D perhaps matches TRBD2 (5 bases). Germline CDR1 reads SGHRS; CDR2 reads YFSETQ. V was pared by 4 bases and J by 2 bases, with 20 bases between. The length of the CDR3 is 17 residues. CDR3 region: CASSQIGVPGFTDTQYF. CDR3 nucleotide sequence: TGCGCCAGCAGCCAGATCGGCGTGCCGGGATTCACAGATACGCAGTATTTT.

The V gene is TRBV19, the J gene TRBJ2-5; D is ambiguous. In germline, CDR1 is LNHDA, CDR2 SQIVND (reference sequence). Trimming stripped 5 bases from V and 5 bases from J, with 15 bases between. The CDR3 extends over 14 amino acids. CDR3 DNA sequence: TGTGCCAGTAGTGATGCGACATTAAGGGAGACCCAGTACTTC. Encoded protein: CASSDATLRETQYF. The variable domain in full, with the rest retrieved from reference TRBV19 and TRBJ2-5, is DGGITQSPKYLFRKEGQNVTLSCEQNLNHDAMYWYRQDPGQGLRLIYYSQIVNDFQKGDIAEGYSVSREKKESFPLTVTSAQKNPTAFYLCASSDATLRETQYFGPGTRLLVL.

Notes on this clone: Distinct nucleotide sequences in the sample also encode this CDR3. This rearrangement joins TRBV11-1 to TRBJ2-5; D gene uncertain. The ends were cut back, 1 base at V and 5 bases at J, with 2 bases in the middle. From germline, CDR1 is SGHAT and CDR2 FQDESV (reference sequence). The CDR3 has 11 residues. In DNA, the CDR3 is TGTGCCAGCAGCTTAGGGGAGACCCAGTACTTC. As protein: CASSLGETQYF.

The V call is TRBV28, the J call TRBJ2-7; 9 bases are shared with TRBD2. The germline V gene encodes CDR1 MDHEN and CDR2 SYDVKM. The CDR3 runs to 15 residues. Trimming removed 3 bases from V and 4 bases from J; junction bases left unmatched: 7. DNA for the CDR3: TGTGCCAGCAGTTTGGGGCTAGCGGGATGGTACGAGCAGTACTTC. Translating it yields CASSLGLAGWYEQYF.